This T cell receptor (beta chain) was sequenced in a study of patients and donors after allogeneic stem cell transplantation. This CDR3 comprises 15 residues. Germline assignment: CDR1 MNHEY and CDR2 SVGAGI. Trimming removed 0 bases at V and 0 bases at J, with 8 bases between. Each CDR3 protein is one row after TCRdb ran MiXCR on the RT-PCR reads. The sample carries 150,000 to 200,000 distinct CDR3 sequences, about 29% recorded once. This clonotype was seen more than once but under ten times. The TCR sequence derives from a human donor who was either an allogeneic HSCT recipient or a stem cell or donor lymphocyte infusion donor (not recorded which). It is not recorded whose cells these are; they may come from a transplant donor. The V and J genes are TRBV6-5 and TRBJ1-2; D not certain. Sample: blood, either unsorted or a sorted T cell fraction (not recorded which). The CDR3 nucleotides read TGTGCCAGCAGTTACTCAGTAGGGACTAACTATGGCTACACCTTC. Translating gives CASSYSVGTNYGYTF.